These T cell receptor beta chains were read from a single sample in a study of tumor-infiltrating lymphocytes in oesophageal squamous cell carcinoma. TCRdb re-derived calls from the PCR reads in MiXCR, one entry per CDR3 protein. This sample has about 15,000 distinct CDR3 sequences, with approximately 49% found just once. The material sequenced was esophageal tumor tissue. All receptors come from a female donor with esophageal squamous cell carcinoma. Both conserved end residues are part of each CDR3. D genes are given only for firm matches. The size of a clone is reported for some rows only, either as once, few or many, or as a class for expanded clones.

TRBV7-3	.	TRBJ2-3	TRBD1	TGTGCCAGCGGACAGGGGGATCCCACAGATACGCAGTATTTT	CASGQGDPTDTQYF
TRBV6-5	.	TRBJ1-1	.	TGTGCCAGCAGCAGCTGGACAACCCTCAACACTGAAGCTTTCTTT	CASSSWTTLNTEAFF
TRBV7-3	.	TRBJ2-3	.	TGTGCCAGCAGCCGAACGGGGGGCACAGATACGCAGTATTTT	CASSRTGGTDTQYF
TRBV24-1	.	TRBJ2-3	.	TGTGCCACCTACGGGCAGCGGATCGGCACAGATACGCAGTATTTT	CATYGQRIGTDTQYF
TRBV19	many	TRBJ2-2	TRBD1	TGTGCCAGTAGTATAATTGCAGGGGGCATGATTGGCACCGGGGAGCTGTTTTTT	CASSIIAGGMIGTGELFF
TRBV7-3	.	TRBJ2-7	.	TGTGCCAGCAGCTTATTGTTGGGGCAGGAGCAGTACTTC	CASSLLLGQEQYF
TRBV7-3	.	TRBJ2-2	.	TGTGCCAGCAGCCCCGCCAGGCAGACGAACACCGGGGAGCTGTTTTTT	CASSPARQTNTGELFF
TRBV7-2	.	TRBJ2-3	TRBD2	TGTGCCAGCACCAAACTAGCGGGACCTAGCACAGATACGCAGTATTTT	CASTKLAGPSTDTQYF
TRBV6-1	.	TRBJ2-5	.	TGTGCCAGCAGTGCGACCTACAGTAACCATGAGCAGTACTTC	CASSATYSNHEQYF
TRBV7-3	.	TRBJ2-1	.	TGTGCCAGCAGCTTAGGTGGCGGCTACAATGAGCAGTTCTTC	CASSLGGGYNEQFF
TRBV7-2	.	TRBJ2-3	.	TGTGCCAGCAGCTCACAGACGTTCAAAACAGATACGCAGTATTTT	CASSSQTFKTDTQYF
TRBV25-1	once	TRBJ2-3	.	TGTGCCAGCAGTGAAGAAAAGCGGTCCAGCACAGATACGCAGTATTTT	CASSEEKRSSTDTQYF
TRBV5-5	many	TRBJ1-1	.	TGTGCCAGCAGCTTGGACTTGAACACTGAAGCTTTCTTT	CASSLDLNTEAFF
TRBV7-3	few	TRBJ2-5	.	TGTGCCAGCAGCCTCGGACCTTTACAAGAGACCCAGTACTTC	CASSLGPLQETQYF
TRBV7-2	many	TRBJ2-5	.	TGTGCCAGCAGCTTAGGGGTCGGAGAGACCCAGTACTTC	CASSLGVGETQYF
TRBV28	.	TRBJ1-2	.	TGTGCCAGCAGTTTAGGATGGCAGGGGATGGGCTACACCTTC	CASSLGWQGMGYTF
TRBV7-3	.	TRBJ2-1	TRBD2	TGTGCCAGCAGCTTAACGGCTAGCGGGAGGGCCGGGCAGTTCTTC	CASSLTASGRAGQFF
TRBV7-3	few	TRBJ2-5	.	TGTGCCAGCAGCTTATTCGGTGGCTCCCAAGAGACCCAGTACTTC	CASSLFGGSQETQYF
TRBV7-9	.	TRBJ2-3	.	TGTGCCAGCAGCTTCAACTACCCCGACAGGTTCACAGATACGCAGTATTTT	CASSFNYPDRFTDTQYF
TRBV7-2	many	TRBJ2-1	.	TGTGCCAGCAGCTTAGATGTCAGCTCCTACAATGAGCAGTTCTTC	CASSLDVSSYNEQFF
TRBV7-2	few	TRBJ2-1	TRBD2	TGTGCCAGCAGCTTAGGTCTAGCGGGCCCCTACAATGAGCAGTTCTTC	CASSLGLAGPYNEQFF
TRBV10-1	.	TRBJ2-4	.	TGCGCCAGCAGTGAGTCGGGTCTACGGGAAGCGTTCTTC	CASSESGLREAFF
TRBV3-1	many	TRBJ2-1	.	TGTGCCAGCAGCCGAACAATGTACAATGAGCAGTTCTTC	CASSRTMYNEQFF
TRBV28	many	TRBJ1-5	.	TGTGCCAGCAGGAGTCCGGGACGCTATAGCAATCAGCCCCAGCATTTT	CASRSPGRYSNQPQHF
TRBV7-8	.	TRBJ2-7	.	TGTGCCAGCAGCTTTAGTCGTCAAACTTCGGGCGAGCAGTACTTC	CASSFSRQTSGEQYF
TRBV9	few	TRBJ2-7	.	TGTGCCAGCAGCGTCCATGGGACACAAGGCGAGCAGTACTTC	CASSVHGTQGEQYF
TRBV12-5	.	TRBJ2-1	.	TGTGCTAGTGGTTTGGGGGGTAATGAGCAGTTCTTC	CASGLGGNEQFF
TRBV5-1	.	TRBJ2-1	.	TGCGCCAGCACCCCGGTGAAGAGCTCCTACAATGAGCAGTTCTTC	CASTPVKSSYNEQFF
TRBV7-2	.	TRBJ2-1	.	TGTGCCAGCAGCCCCAAGTTGGGGTCAGGGGCCTACAATGAGCAGTTCTTC	CASSPKLGSGAYNEQFF
TRBV7-2	.	TRBJ1-6	TRBD1	TGTGCCAGCAGCACCCCCACAGGGGCCTCCTACAATGAGCAGTACTTT	CASSTPTGASYNEQYF
TRBV7-6	.	TRBJ2-5	TRBD1	TGTGCTAGCAGCTTCGGGACAGCCCAAGAGACCCAGTACTTC	CASSFGTAQETQYF
TRBV4-1	.	TRBJ1-5	.	TGCGCCAGCAGCCAAGATGGGAGGGGCAATCAGCCCCAGCATTTT	CASSQDGRGNQPQHF
TRBV7-2	few	TRBJ2-1	TRBD1	TGTGCCAGCAGCACCAACCCCGTGACAGGGCACCTCGGGCAGTTCTTC	CASSTNPVTGHLGQFF
TRBV7-3	.	TRBJ2-5	TRBD2	TGTGCCAGCAGGGACTCGGGACTAGCGCGTGGTAACGAGGAGACCCAGTACTTC	CASRDSGLARGNEETQYF
TRBV6-1	.	TRBJ2-6	TRBD1	TGTGCCAGCAGTTTAATCGGGACAGGCTCTGGGGCCAACGTCCTGACTTTC	CASSLIGTGSGANVLTF
TRBV9	few	TRBJ2-5	.	TGTGCCAGCAGCAAGGGGTTGGCAGGCCCGTTCTTC	CASSKGLAGPFF
TRBV11-2	.	TRBJ2-2	.	TGTGCCAGCACCCAAAGGCCATTCACCGGGGAGCTGTTTTTT	CASTQRPFTGELFF
TRBV5-1	.	TRBJ2-1	TRBD2	TGCGCCAGCTTCATTACGGGGGGCAATGAGCAGTTCTTC	CASFITGGNEQFF
TRBV6-6	.	TRBJ2-1	.	TGTGCCAGCAGTTACGGATCCGGGCAGTTCTTC	CASSYGSGQFF
TRBV11-2	many	TRBJ2-1	.	TGTGCCAGCAGCCCCCCCCATAAGGTGCAGTTCTTC	CASSPPHKVQFF
TRBV7-7	many	TRBJ2-7	.	TGTGCTAGCAGCTTAGAATCCAACAATGAGCAGTACTTC	CASSLESNNEQYF
TRBV5-1	many	TRBJ2-7	.	TGCGCCAGCAGCCCCCAGGGACAAGGATTAGCCGAGCAGTACTTC	CASSPQGQGLAEQYF
TRBV24-1	few	TRBJ2-5	.	TGTGCCACCAGTGACCGGACGACAGAGACCCAAGAGACCCAGTACTTC	CATSDRTTETQETQYF
TRBV28	medium-sized	TRBJ1-2	.	TGTGCCAGCAACCCTCCCCCAGGGGTAGGCTACACCTTC	CASNPPPGVGYTF
TRBV6-5	.	TRBJ2-3	TRBD1	TGTGCCAGCAGTGAAGCTGTGGACAGGGCGGTAGATACGCAGTATTTT	CASSEAVDRAVDTQYF
TRBV7-8	few	TRBJ2-7	.	TGTGCCAGCAGAGCCGGGGGACAGTGGGACGGGGAGCAGTACTTC	CASRAGGQWDGEQYF
TRBV7-2	.	TRBJ2-5	.	TGTGCCAGCAGCTTTTTCGTTAGAGAGACCCAGTACTTC	CASSFFVRETQYF
TRBV7-2	.	TRBJ2-5	.	TGTGCCAGCAGTTCGACCCGTGGGGGTGTGACCCAGTACTTC	CASSSTRGGVTQYF
TRBV12-3/TRBV12-4	.	TRBJ2-7	.	TGTGCCAGCACCACCACAGGGTACACCGGGTCCTACGAGCAGTACTTC	CASTTTGYTGSYEQYF
TRBV7-2	.	TRBJ2-3	.	TGTGCCAGCAGCCCCCTTCCGGGAAGGAGCACAGATACGCAGTATTTT	CASSPLPGRSTDTQYF
TRBV7-6	few	TRBJ2-1	.	TGTGCCAGCAGCTTAGGGGGCGGGGGACACTCCTACAATGAGCAGTTCTTC	CASSLGGGGHSYNEQFF
TRBV7-3	medium-sized	TRBJ2-5	.	TGTGCCAGCAGCGTCAACAAAGAGACCCAGTACTTC	CASSVNKETQYF
TRBV19	many	TRBJ2-1	TRBD2	TGTGCCAGTAGTGCCCGCGGGGGTATCTCCTACAATGAGCAGTTCTTC	CASSARGGISYNEQFF
TRBV24-1	.	TRBJ2-3	TRBD1	TGTGCCACCAGTGATAACCCCGGACAGGACCACACAGATACGCAGTATTTT	CATSDNPGQDHTDTQYF
TRBV27	many	TRBJ2-7	.	TGTGCCAGCAGACAGGGTGGCCTCTACAATGAGCAGTACTTC	CASRQGGLYNEQYF
TRBV9	.	TRBJ2-5	.	TGTGCCAGCAGCGTAGGACTAGGCGAGACCCAGTACTTC	CASSVGLGETQYF
TRBV7-9	few	TRBJ2-3	.	TGTGCCAGCAGCTTAGGGCGGGGAAGAAGGACAGATACGCAGTATTTT	CASSLGRGRRTDTQYF
TRBV12-3/TRBV12-4	.	TRBJ1-1	TRBD1	TGTGCCAGCAGTTTTTTCTCGAGACAGGGGAACACTGAAGCTTTCTTT	CASSFFSRQGNTEAFF
TRBV28	many	TRBJ2-7	.	TGTGCCAGCAACGGGGGTTCCCTGTCAGGGAGTTCCTACGAGCAGTACTTC	CASNGGSLSGSSYEQYF
TRBV6-6	.	TRBJ2-7	.	TGTGCCAGCGGCGTGCTGTCGGGGCAGTACTTC	CASGVLSGQYF